This T cell receptor (beta chain) was documented in a study of T cell responses to AZD1222 COVID-19 vaccine. The study, taken as a whole, reports: Only a handful of AZD1222 recipients were seropositive at baseline. Spike-spanning, vaccine-associated CD4 TCRs were dominant at 160-218 and 743-854.

Germline V gene lookup returns CDR1 LNHDA and CDR2 SQIVND (reference sequence). The CDR3 runs to 16 residues. V lost 6 bases to trimming and J lost 1 base, with 16 bases between them. Libraries were prepared by immunoSEQ multiplex PCR; TCRdb keeps only in-frame clonotypes and omits some of them. The table lists under 150,000 clones, roughly nine tenths of them singletons. With regard to this clone: As yet, its antigen is unknown.

This specimen was peripheral blood, taken 28 days after the second AZD1222 dose. V usage is TRBV19 and J usage is TRBJ1-5; TRBD1 might be the D (6 bases). This clonotype originated in an adult who received the AZD1222 COVID-19 vaccine. The CDR3 sequence: CASSIGTRVSNQPQHF. The DNA for the CDR3 is TGTGCCAGTAGCATCGGGACAAGGGTGAGCAATCAGCCCCAGCATTTT.